The T cell receptor (beta chain) under discussion was sequenced for a study of T-cell memory formation after mild COVID-19. At the level of the study: There were largely donor-specific TCR clusters.

Constant-segment primers served in 5'RACE that generated TCR alpha and TCR beta cDNA libraries bearing sample barcodes and UMIs. TCRdb itself ran the 5' RACE reads through MiXCR, one entry per CDR3 protein. The sample contains about 560,000 distinct CDR3 sequences, about 20% of which appear only once. Study results and caveats: Mainly CM and EM harbored the contracting CD4+ clones; mainly EMRA harbored the CD8+ ones. Second-wave clones peaking on day 37 lacked confirmed SARS-CoV-2 specificity.

This CDR3 region has 16 residues. J was trimmed by 4 bases and V by 3 bases; bases with no gene match: 10. The germline CDR1 and CDR2 sequences are MNHNS and SASEGT. This clonotype showed up just a few times. What it binds is unknown. The sequence was collected from an adult woman who had mild COVID-19 (a few samples of this study predate the infection). Cell type and time point are not known. This chain links TRBV6-1 with TRBJ1-1; TRBD1 aligns across 8 bases. Sequenced sample: PBMCs or a T cell subset sorted from them (not recorded which). CDR3: CASSEGPTGATTEAFF. The CDR3 DNA follows: TGTGCCAGCAGTGAGGGACCGACAGGGGCGACCACTGAAGCTTTCTTT.